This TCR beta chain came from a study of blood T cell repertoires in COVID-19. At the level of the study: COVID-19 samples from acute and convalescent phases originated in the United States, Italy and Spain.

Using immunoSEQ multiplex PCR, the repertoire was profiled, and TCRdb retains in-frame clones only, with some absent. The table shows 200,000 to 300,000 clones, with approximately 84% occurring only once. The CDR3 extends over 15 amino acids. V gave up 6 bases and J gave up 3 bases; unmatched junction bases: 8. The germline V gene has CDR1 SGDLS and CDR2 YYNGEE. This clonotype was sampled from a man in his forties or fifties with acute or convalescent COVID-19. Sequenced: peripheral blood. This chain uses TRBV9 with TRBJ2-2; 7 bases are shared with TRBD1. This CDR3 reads CASNTQGQYTGELFF. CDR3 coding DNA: TGTGCCAGCAACACACAGGGACAGTACACCGGGGAGCTGTTTTTT.